This note documents a single T cell receptor (beta chain) sequence. Its antigen remains unidentified. This entry is derived from a study of shared clonotypes between healthy human individuals. CDR3 length: 18 residues. Germline loops: CDR1 SGDLS, CDR2 YYNGEE. J gave up 1 base and V 3 bases, and 13 bases lay outside the gene matches. General study points: Few donors restricted represented genetic and exposure-history diversity. Larger estimated richness was generally recorded for naive subsets relative to memory subsets.

TCRdb keeps only in-frame clones here, not all; method: immunoSEQ multiplex PCR. The sample contains around 1.1 million clones, roughly 80% of which appear only once. The receptor's source is a man between 18 and 29 years old in good health. Some clones in this sample may be carry-over from other donors' samples. The source material was memory CD4+ T cells from PBMCs. As to subset: CD45RA-negative fraction. J is TRBJ2-1 and V is TRBV9, with 7 bases that match TRBD1. The CDR3 sequence is CASSGPNYRGGSYNEQFF. The CDR3 region has the DNA TGTGCCAGCAGCGGCCCAAACTACAGGGGCGGGTCCTACAATGAGCAGTTCTTC.